This T cell receptor beta chain is from a study of cytomegalovirus exposure and HLA in healthy donors. This PCR relied on a set of 60 Vbeta primers and 13 Jbeta primers. Clones were read by immunoSEQ multiplex PCR, and TCRdb kept only the in-frame ones, dropping some. The data show about 160,000 clones, about 85% seen once. Notes on this clone: Its antigen remains unknown.

General study results and limits: Some highly shared sequence variants likely arose as a pipeline artifact.

The origin of this receptor is a man aged 18-30 years in good health and CMV-seronegative. The specimen sequenced was PBMCs.

The CDR3, as DNA: TGTGCCAGCAGCCAAGATATGACAGCCCCCGCCTACGAGCAGTACTTC. Its protein is CASSQDMTAPAYEQYF. The chain carries TRBV14 and TRBJ2-7; tentatively, D is TRBD1 (5 bases). V was pared by 0 bases and J by 2 bases, with 14 bases between. The CDR3 runs to 16 residues. CDR1 is SGHDN and CDR2 is FVKESK in the germline V gene. Full variable domain (missing parts from reference TRBV14 and TRBJ2-7): EAGVTQFPSHSVIEKGQTVTLRCDPISGHDNLYWYRRVMGKEIKFLLHFVKESKQDESGMPNNRFLAERTGGTYSTLKVQPAELEDSGVYFCASSQDMTAPAYEQYFGPGTRLTVT.